The sequence of this TCR beta chain was determined in a study of human T cells and chemical hapten exposure (dated by TCRdb to 2020 to 2023). Describing the broader study: For sensitization, 2% DPC in acetone was applied to a roughly 2 cm by roughly 2 cm area of upper inner arm skin. Throughout the roughly 24-week study period, patients were also given weekly therapeutic DPC doses on the scalp. Patch testing was done on the upper back using Finn chambers containing 0.01% DPC, and results were scored after 6 days according to International Contact Dermatitis Research Group standards. Most of the patients in the cohort were female, and the cohort covered alopecia areata with under or over 50% scalp involvement, alopecia totalis and alopecia universalis. Libraries were pooled for sequencing, and per-sample TCR yields varied mainly because of small differences in library volumes within the pool. In alopecia patients, the study followed how the peripheral blood TCR repertoire changed in vivo over primary and secondary sensitization to diphenylcyclopropenone (DPC), a hapten. Blood was sampled from patients pre-sensitization (week 0) and at 2, 6 and about 24 weeks after DPC sensitization. For TCR sequencing, blood came from some 31 alopecia patients at anywhere from one to four time points (pre-sensitization, 2, 6 and 24 weeks).

This specimen's time point label, per the study, means: patch test 2, 6 weeks after DPC sensitization. Sample treatment or condition, as interpreted from the label and publication: therapeutic diphenylcyclopropenone sensitization with weekly scalp DPC. At every patch-test visit, the blood draw took place before the patch test was put on. Eligible patients were aged 18 to 70, diagnosed with alopecia, deemed suitable for DPC therapy, and excluded if pregnant. Total RNA was extracted from unfractionated whole blood that had been collected in Tempus Blood RNA tubes. Including cysteine and phenylalanine, the CDR3 has 14 amino acids. CDR3 DNA is the only sequence kept; it has 42 bases, read in frame from the first base. Regarding this clonotype: Its recognized antigen is unknown. This may be a read error, as it is one base from a much larger clone.

The library was generated by RACE. TCRdb shows the sequencer as NextSeq 500. During library preparation, unique molecular identifiers were attached to individual cDNA molecules so that TCRs could be counted in a quantitative, reproducible way. Both TCR alpha and TCR beta chains were sequenced from each blood RNA sample. Turning to the authors' computational methods: The median number of TCRs per sample was 95,638, ranging from about 23,224 to 690,600. V, J and CDR3 annotation of the TCR reads was performed with the Decombinator software suite. For the PS versus PT1 abundance plots, all samples were subsampled to the same number of TCRs (28,000). Expanded TCRs were defined as absent before sensitization and observed at least eight times at the 2-week time point. The raw public reads went through TCRdb reprocessing: fastp at Q25, MiXCR clone calling, in-frame beta chains kept. CDR3 protein sequences are deduplicated, and each keeps its most common genes and DNA. The V and J calls were determined by TCRdb, not by the authors. Within this sample are about 350,000 distinct CDR3 sequences, with around 6% of them counted one time only. The biggest ten clones account for more than 5.5% of the sample.

Results the study describes overall, beyond this receptor: Repeated subsampling changed both the strength of the expansion versus patch-test correlation and the threshold at which that correlation became significant. All patients had alopecia, a presumed autoimmune disease, so their immune response might differ from that of healthy individuals. DPC sensitization did not change how many TCRs were above 1 in 1000 frequency, and no evidence was found of alterations in global repertoire structure. Expanded TCRs formed significantly more large CDR3 similarity clusters than pre-sensitization or healthy control sets, consistent with antigen-driven responses. A positive correlation was found between the number of PT1 expanded TCRs and patch test score, with significance reached at thresholds 8, 16 and 32 but not 4.

The rearrangement combines TRBV12-3 or TRBV12-4 with TRBJ1-5, with TRBD1 identical over 9 junction bases. The source is a young woman with alopecia areata. Some clones in this sample may be carry-over from other donors' samples. The sample was whole blood, taken in connection with sensitization to the hapten diphenylcyclopropenone (DPC). The DNA sequence is given as TGTGCCAGTAAACAGGGGGCTAGCAATAAGCCCCAGCATTTT. This sequence encodes CASKQGASNKPQHF.